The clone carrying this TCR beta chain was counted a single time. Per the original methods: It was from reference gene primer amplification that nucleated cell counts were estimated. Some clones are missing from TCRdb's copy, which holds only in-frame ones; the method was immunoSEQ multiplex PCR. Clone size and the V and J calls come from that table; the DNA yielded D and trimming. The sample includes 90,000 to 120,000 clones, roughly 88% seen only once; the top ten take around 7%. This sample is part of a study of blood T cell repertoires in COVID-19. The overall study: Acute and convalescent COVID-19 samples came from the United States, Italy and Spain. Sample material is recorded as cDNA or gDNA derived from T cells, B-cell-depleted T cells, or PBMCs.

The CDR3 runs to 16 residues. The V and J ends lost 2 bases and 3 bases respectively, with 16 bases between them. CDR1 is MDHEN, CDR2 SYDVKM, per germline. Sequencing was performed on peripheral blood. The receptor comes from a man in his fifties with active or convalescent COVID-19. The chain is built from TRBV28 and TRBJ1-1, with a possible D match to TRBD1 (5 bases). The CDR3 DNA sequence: TGTGCCAGCAGTTTAAGCCGTGGGGCAGGGTACACTGAAGCTTTCTTT. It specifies CASSLSRGAGYTEAFF.